This T cell receptor beta chain was identified during a study of human T cells and chemical hapten exposure. The time point: healthy volunteer bleed at 6 weeks. Whole blood, unfractionated, served as the material for total RNA extraction. This clonotype was counted at least ten times. Per the original data handling: Between about 23,224 and 700,000 TCRs appeared in each sample, and the median stood at roughly 95,000. TCRdb reprocessed the RACE reads via MiXCR and lists one record per CDR3 protein. These V and J calls originate from TCRdb's pipeline instead of the authors' own analysis. This table holds fewer than 50,000 distinct CDR3 sequences, around 4% found once. This sequence originates from a human donor in good health. Some clones in this sample may be carry-over from other donors' samples. The sample consisted of whole blood.

CDR3 protein: CASSLGQTFQETQYF. The CDR3 bases are TGTGCCAGCAGTTTAGGACAGACCTTCCAAGAGACCCAGTACTTC. This chain links TRBV12-3 or TRBV12-4 with TRBJ2-5; a weak D match, TRBD1 (5 bases). CDR3 size: 15 residues. V lost 1 base and J lost 1, with 10 bases in between.